A selection of T cell receptor beta chains follows, all from one sample in a study of T cell responses to AZD1222 COVID-19 vaccine. The method was immunoSEQ multiplex PCR; TCRdb's version includes in-frame clones alone and lacks a portion of them. The repertoire holds fewer than 150,000 clones, more than 80% seen once, with over 3.5% in the top ten. The specimen was peripheral blood, collected on day 0 of AZD1222 vaccination. Receptor source: an adult in good health. Both conserved end residues are part of each CDR3. Fields, in order: J gene, D gene, clone size, V gene, CDR3 DNA, CDR3 protein. D genes are given only for firm matches. Rows give clone size only sometimes, using once, few, many, or a class for an expanded clone.

TRBJ2-5	-	-	TRBV7-2	TGTGCCAGCAGCCCCCAGGGGGGATCCAAGAGAACCCAGTACTTC	CASSPQGGSKRTQYF
TRBJ2-3	TRBD2	few	TRBV5-1	TGCGCCAGCGGGGGACTAGCAGTAGATACGCAGTATTTT	CASGGLAVDTQYF
TRBJ2-2	TRBD1	-	TRBV7-6	TGTGCCAGCAGCTTACCCAAGACAGGGGGTACCGGGGAGCTGTTTTTT	CASSLPKTGGTGELFF
TRBJ2-7	-	-	TRBV27	TGTGCCAGCGCCCGGAACAGGGCTAACTACGAGCAGTACTTC	CASARNRANYEQYF
TRBJ2-7	TRBD1	-	TRBV30	TGTGCCTGGAGGCAGGGGGCCTACGAGCAGTACTTC	CAWRQGAYEQYF
TRBJ2-4	TRBD1	-	TRBV30	TGTGCCTGGAGGGTACAGGGGGCAGGGAACATTCAGTACTTC	CAWRVQGAGNIQYF
TRBJ1-5	TRBD1	-	TRBV5-1	TGCGCCAGCAGCTTGGACGAAAACAGGGGAAATCAGCCCCAGCATTTT	CASSLDENRGNQPQHF
TRBJ1-2	-	-	TRBV4-1	TGCGCCAGCAGCCAAGTGGGCGGGGTCTATGGCTACACCTTC	CASSQVGGVYGYTF
TRBJ2-1	-	-	TRBV3-1/TRBV3-2	TGTGCCAGCAGCCAAGTAAGGGGGGAGGTTGAGCAGTTCTTC	CASSQVRGEVEQFF
TRBJ2-7	TRBD1	-	TRBV5-4	TGTGCCAGCAGCCTGGGACAGGGGAACTACGAGCAGTACTTC	CASSLGQGNYEQYF
TRBJ1-2	TRBD1	-	TRBV6-5	TGTGCCAGCAGCAGGATAGACAGGGGCGAATATGGCTACACCTTC	CASSRIDRGEYGYTF
TRBJ2-1	TRBD1	-	TRBV28	TGTGCCAGCAGTCCCAGGGGGCGCGGCAACAATGAGCAGTTCTTC	CASSPRGRGNNEQFF
TRBJ2-3	-	-	TRBV27	TGTGCCAGCAGTCCTGGGGGCCCAGATACGCAGTATTTT	CASSPGGPDTQYF
TRBJ1-1	-	-	TRBV28	TGTGCCAGCAGTTCCCACAAAGACCGGAGGGCTTTCTTT	CASSSHKDRRAFF
TRBJ1-5	-	-	TRBV4-2	TGTGCCAGCAGCCAAGAAAGACAGCGGGATCAGCCCCAGCATTTT	CASSQERQRDQPQHF
TRBJ1-5	-	-	TRBV16	TGTGCCAGCAGCCAAAGAGCCCCAGGGCAGATGAATCAGCCCCAGCATTTT	CASSQRAPGQMNQPQHF
TRBJ1-1	-	few	TRBV4-1	TGCGCCAGCAGCCAAGCCTATTTCGACACTGAAGCTTTCTTT	CASSQAYFDTEAFF
TRBJ1-6	TRBD1	-	TRBV7-2	TGTGCCAGCAGCTTAGATGAGGGGGCGGGTTCACCCCTCCACTTT	CASSLDEGAGSPLHF
TRBJ2-5	TRBD2	-	TRBV6-1	TGTGCCAGCCGACTAGCGGGGCCCCAAGAGACCCAGTACTTC	CASRLAGPQETQYF
TRBJ1-2	TRBD1	-	TRBV9	TGTGCCAGCAGCGTTGGACAGGGTGGTGGCTACACCTTC	CASSVGQGGGYTF
TRBJ1-3	-	-	TRBV15	TGTGCCACCAGCAGAGGTCCCTCTGGAAACACCATATATTTT	CATSRGPSGNTIYF
TRBJ2-1	TRBD2	once	TRBV28	TGTGCCAGCAGTTCACTAGCGGGACCCTTCGGGAATGAGCAGTTCTTC	CASSSLAGPFGNEQFF
TRBJ2-5	-	once	TRBV28	TGTGCCAGCAGTCGGACAGCAATCCAAGAGACCCAGTACTTC	CASSRTAIQETQYF
TRBJ2-3	-	-	TRBV6-4	TGTGCCAGCAGTGACTCGGGGGGCTCAGATACGCAGTATTTT	CASSDSGGSDTQYF
TRBJ1-1	-	-	TRBV7-9	TGTGCCAGCAGCTTAGGCGCCCAAGGGAGCACTGAAGCTTTCTTT	CASSLGAQGSTEAFF
TRBJ1-3	-	-	TRBV9	TGTGCCAGCAGCGTCGAAGGGGCTTATGGAAACACCATATATTTT	CASSVEGAYGNTIYF
TRBJ2-7	-	-	TRBV5-1	TGCGCCAGCAGCTTACCACGCGGGGGACAGGGCTCTAGCGGGGGCTACGAGCAGTACTTC	CASSLPRGGQGSSGGYEQYF
TRBJ1-1	-	-	TRBV6-5	TGTGCCAGCAGGCAGACCGGGGTTTCTACTGAAGCTTTCTTT	CASRQTGVSTEAFF
TRBJ2-3	-	-	TRBV5-6	TGTGCCAGCAGCTATGCCGGGACGGAAGGCACAGATACGCAGTATTTT	CASSYAGTEGTDTQYF
TRBJ1-3	-	-	TRBV2	TGTGCCAGCAGTGAAGCGCTTCCCGGAAACACCATATATTTT	CASSEALPGNTIYF
TRBJ1-2	TRBD1	-	TRBV6-5	TGTGCCAGCAGTTACCGACAGGGTGGGTACACCTTC	CASSYRQGGYTF
TRBJ2-5	TRBD2	-	TRBV10-3	TGTGCCATCAGTGAGGCAGTAGCGGGGGAAGAGACCCAGTACTTC	CAISEAVAGEETQYF
TRBJ1-3	-	-	TRBV4-2	TGTGCCAGCAGCCAAGATGGAGGGTCTGGAAACACCATATATTTT	CASSQDGGSGNTIYF
TRBJ2-3	TRBD2	-	TRBV9	TGTGCCAGCAGCGCGACTAGCGGGGGGACGCCCGGAGATACGCAGTATTTT	CASSATSGGTPGDTQYF
TRBJ1-3	-	-	TRBV7-2	TGTGCCAGCAGCTTAGTCTGGACTGGAAACACCATATATTTT	CASSLVWTGNTIYF
TRBJ1-5	TRBD1	-	TRBV28	TGTGCCAGCAGGGGGACAGGGGGGCATCAGCCCCAGCATTTT	CASRGTGGHQPQHF
TRBJ1-6	TRBD1	-	TRBV3-1/TRBV3-2	TGTGCCAGCAGCCAGGACAGGGGGATTTCACCCCTCCACTTT	CASSQDRGISPLHF
TRBJ1-2	-	many	TRBV19	TGTGCCAGTAGTCCCCAGGGTGATTATGGCTACACCTTC	CASSPQGDYGYTF
TRBJ1-6	-	-	TRBV9	TGTGCCAGCAGCGTAGTCGCAGGGGACTATTCACCCCTCCACTTT	CASSVVAGDYSPLHF
TRBJ2-2	-	-	TRBV18	TGTGCCAGCTCACCTAACACCGGGGAGCTGTTTTTT	CASSPNTGELFF
TRBJ2-2	-	-	TRBV5-4	TGTGCCAGCAGCCAGTTCGGGACACCCAACACCGGGGAGCTGTTTTTT	CASSQFGTPNTGELFF
TRBJ2-5	-	-	TRBV15	TGTGCCACCAGCAGAGATCCAGGACGAAGGGGAGAGACCCAGTACTTC	CATSRDPGRRGETQYF
TRBJ2-3	-	-	TRBV28	TGTGCCAGCACTATTCTTGTAGGGGACCCTGCTGGAAGTACGCAGTATTTT	CASTILVGDPAGSTQYF
TRBJ1-6	-	few	TRBV6-5	TGTGCCGGGCAGGACAGCTCCTATAATTCACCCCTCCACTTT	CAGQDSSYNSPLHF
TRBJ1-5	-	-	TRBV19	TGTGCCAGTAGTATCGTCTATAGCAATCAGCCCCAGCATTTT	CASSIVYSNQPQHF
TRBJ1-2	TRBD1	-	TRBV7-9	TGTGCCAGCAGCGTCAAGGGACAGGGGGCTGGAGGCTACACCTTC	CASSVKGQGAGGYTF
TRBJ1-2	-	-	TRBV6-1	TGTGCCAGCAGTGAGGTGTCTGGAGGGGGTACTAACTATGGCTACACCTTC	CASSEVSGGGTNYGYTF
TRBJ1-4	-	-	TRBV3-1/TRBV3-2	TGTGCCAGCAGCCAGCTCTCCCTTGAAAAACTGTTTTTT	CASSQLSLEKLFF
TRBJ1-5	-	-	TRBV12-3/TRBV12-4	TGTGCCAGCAGTTTGATAGTAGGCCAGCCCCAGCATTTT	CASSLIVGQPQHF
TRBJ1-2	-	-	TRBV7-2	TGTGCCAGCAGCTCGGTGGGACAAGATAACTATGGCTACACCTTC	CASSSVGQDNYGYTF
TRBJ1-1	-	-	TRBV5-6	TGTGCCAGCAGCTTGGCGGCGTATCATGAAGCTTTCTTT	CASSLAAYHEAFF
TRBJ1-2	-	-	TRBV6-4	TGTGCCAGCAGTGGGTATAGGCAAAACTATGGCTACACCTTC	CASSGYRQNYGYTF
TRBJ1-2	-	-	TRBV27	TGTGCCAGCAGTTTAAAGCCCCTTAACTATGGCTACACCTTC	CASSLKPLNYGYTF
TRBJ2-5	-	many	TRBV30	TGTGCCTGGAGTGGAACCCGGACCCAGTACTTC	CAWSGTRTQYF
TRBJ2-4	-	-	TRBV19	TGTGCCAGTAGTATACAGGTTGAGGACATTCAGTACTTC	CASSIQVEDIQYF
TRBJ1-1	-	once	TRBV11-1	TGTGCCAGCAGCTTAGGGCGCTTCGACACTGAAGCTTTCTTT	CASSLGRFDTEAFF
TRBJ1-1	-	-	TRBV9	TGTGCCAGCAGCCCGACAGGAATCTCGAACACTGAAGCTTTCTTT	CASSPTGISNTEAFF
TRBJ1-1	-	-	TRBV9	TGTGCCAGCAGCGTAGAGCTAAACACTGAAGCTTTCTTT	CASSVELNTEAFF